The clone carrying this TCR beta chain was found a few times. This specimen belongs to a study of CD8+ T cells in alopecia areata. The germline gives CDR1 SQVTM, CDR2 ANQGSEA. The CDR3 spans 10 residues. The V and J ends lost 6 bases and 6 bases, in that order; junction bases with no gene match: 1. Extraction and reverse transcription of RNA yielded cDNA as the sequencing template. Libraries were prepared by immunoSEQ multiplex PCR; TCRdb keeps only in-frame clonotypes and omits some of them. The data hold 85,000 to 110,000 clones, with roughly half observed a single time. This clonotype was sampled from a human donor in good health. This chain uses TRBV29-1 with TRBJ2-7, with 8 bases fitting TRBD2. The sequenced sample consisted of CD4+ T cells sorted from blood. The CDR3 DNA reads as TGCAGCGTGCGGGGGGTCGAGCAGTACTTC. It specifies CSVRGVEQYF.